This record covers a single T cell receptor (beta chain). Its antigen is unidentified. This CDR3 is built from 17 residues. Germline V gene data show CDR1 as SNHLY and CDR2 as FYNNEI. V was clipped by 2 bases and J by 5 bases, with 21 bases between them. The sample belongs to a study of T cell responses to AZD1222 COVID-19 vaccine. Notes on the study in general: Spike-specific TCR breadth and depth both grew after two AZD1222 doses. Spike-wide vaccine-associated CD4 TCRs dominated at 160-218 and 743-854.

Data came from immunoSEQ multiplex PCR; TCRdb stores just in-frame clones and leaves some out. This sample has 100,000 to 120,000 clones; around nine tenths occur once, and the top ten carry about 15%. Pooling was applied to second doses at about 4 or about 12 weeks. The chain combines TRBV2 with TRBJ1-2, with D unclear. The specimen was peripheral blood, collected 28 days after the second AZD1222 dose. The clonotype was recovered from an adult who received the AZD1222 COVID-19 vaccine. CDR3 region: CASSEPDSDSSQYGYTF. The CDR3 region has the DNA TGTGCCAGCAGTGAACCTGATTCCGACTCATCGCAATATGGCTACACCTTC.